This entry lists 22 T cell receptor beta chains sequenced from one sample in a study of response to subunit inactivated influenza vaccine. Each CDR3 protein is one row after TCRdb ran MiXCR on the RT-PCR reads. The repertoire holds about 520,000 distinct CDR3 sequences, with approximately 6.9% as singletons. The material was PBMCs from blood, obtained around 25 months after vaccination. The source is a man aged 45 to 75 who received an inactivated influenza vaccine.

The sample holds many counts of this clonotype. The chain links TRBV6-2 or TRBV6-3 to TRBJ2-7, with 8 bases identical to TRBD2. V was pared by 5 bases and J by 5 bases, with 8 bases of the junction left unmatched. This CDR3 comprises 14 residues. In germline, CDR1 is MNHEY, CDR2 SVGEGT. The CDR3 sequence is CASSSGGELDEQYF. The CDR3 region has the DNA TGTGCCAGCAGTAGCGGGGGAGAGCTGGACGAGCAGTACTTC.

On this clonotype: At one boundary the junction diverges from the germline segment, which might be a read error. V usage is TRBV7-3 and J usage is TRBJ2-3; 7 positions match TRBD2. This CDR3 has 15 amino acids. In germline, CDR1 is SGHTA, CDR2 FQGTGA. For the CDR3, the DNA is TGTGGCAGCAGCTTTCTAGCGGCGAGCACAGATACGCAGTATTTT. Its protein is CGSSFLAASTDTQYF.

This clonotype was detected only a few times. V and J are TRBV6-6 and TRBJ2-1; D uncertain. The CDR3 consists of 12 residues. Germline V gene sequence: CDR1 MNHNY, CDR2 SVGAGI (reference sequence). V was shortened by 2 bases and J by 8 bases, with 7 bases between the two germline ends. CDR3 region: CASSYVQDEQFF. The CDR3 nucleotides are TGTGCCAGCAGTTACGTCCAGGATGAGCAGTTCTTC.

This clonotype has at least ten counts. V gene TRBV28 combines with J gene TRBJ2-7; 8 bases are shared with TRBD2. The CDR3 loop spans 13 amino acids. J was trimmed by 5 bases and V by 4 bases; bases with no gene match: 4. Looked up from germline, CDR1 is MDHEN and CDR2 is SYDVKM. In DNA form, the CDR3 reads TGTGCCAGCAGTTCGGGGGGGGTCCACGAGCAGTACTTC. Translated, it gives CASSSGGVHEQYF. Based on the CDR3 plus reference TRBV28 and TRBJ2-7, the full variable domain is DVKVTQSSRYLVKRTGEKVFLECVQDMDHENMFWYRQDPGLGLRLIYFSYDVKMKEKGDIPEGYSVSREKKERFSLILESASTNQTSMYLCASSSGGVHEQYFGPGTRLTVT.

The chain combines TRBV9 with TRBJ2-4, with TRBD1 as a possible D gene (6 bases). Per the germline V gene, CDR1 is SGDLS and CDR2 is YYNGEE. V lost 3 bases and J 5 bases, leaving 12 bases between the germline ends. The CDR3 runs to 14 residues. In DNA form, the CDR3 reads TGTGCCAGCAGCGGAACAGGGAGCCAAAACATTCAGTACTTC. It specifies CASSGTGSQNIQYF. The variable domain in full, completed from reference TRBV9 and TRBJ2-4, reads DSGVTQTPKHLITATGQRVTLRCSPRSGDLSVYWYQQSLDQGLQFLIQYYNGEERAKGNILERFSAQQFPDLHSELNLSSLELGDSALYFCASSGTGSQNIQYFGAGTRLSVL.

This chain joins TRBV7-2 and TRBJ2-7; 15 nucleotides align to TRBD2. The germline gives CDR1 SGHTA, CDR2 FQGNSA. The CDR3 runs 17 residues. J lost 6 bases, V lost 7 bases, and 13 bases had no gene match. The CDR3 coding sequence is TGTGCCAGCACCTACGATCCGGGACTAGCGGGAGGAAGCGAGCAGTACTTC. The encoded protein is CASTYDPGLAGGSEQYF.

The chain carries TRBV20-1 and TRBJ2-3, with TRBD2 matching over 14 bases. CDR1 is DFQATT and CDR2 is SNEGSKA in the germline V gene (reference sequence). V gave up 3 bases and J gave up 4 bases; unmatched junction bases: 6. CDR3 length: 16 amino acids. CDR3: CSARAGLAGVADTQYF. The CDR3 DNA is TGCAGTGCTAGGGCGGGACTAGCGGGAGTGGCAGATACGCAGTATTTT.

This clonotype has just a few counts. This rearrangement joins TRBV28 to TRBJ2-1, with 9 bases identical to TRBD1. Germline V CDR1 and CDR2: MDHEN, SYDVKM. The CDR3 spans 18 residues. The junction had 18 bases not matched to a gene; V was cut back by 5 bases and J by 7 bases. CDR3 sequence (DNA): TGTGCCAGCAGTCAGGGACAGGGAGGAAGTATAATTTTGAATGAGCAGTTCTTC. Encoded protein: CASSQGQGGSIILNEQFF.

In DNA, the CDR3 is TGTGCCAGCAGTTTAGTAGCGGGGGGCGGGGAGCAGTACTTC. Translating it yields CASSLVAGGGEQYF. This chain uses TRBV12-3 or TRBV12-4 with TRBJ2-7; TRBD2 matches 10 bases. V was clipped by 1 base and J by 7 bases; unmatched bases: 4. This CDR3 is 14 amino acids long.

This clonotype was picked up a small number of times. The rearrangement joins TRBV9 to TRBJ2-5, with no clear D. CDR1 and CDR2 from the germline V gene are SGDLS and YYNGEE. The CDR3 is made up of 13 amino acids. Trimming cost V 3 bases and J 5 bases, with 11 bases left between them. Here the CDR3 reads CASSAEYRETQYF. The CDR3 DNA reads as TGTGCCAGCAGCGCCGAGTACCGGGAGACCCAGTACTTC.

In its sample, this clonotype was seen many times. This chain joins TRBV3-1 and TRBJ2-2, with D unresolved. Between the trimmed V and J ends, which lost 5 bases and 0 bases, there was a span of 7 bases. CDR3 size: 14 residues. Germline V gives CDR1 LGHDT, CDR2 YNNKEL (reference sequence). CDR3 amino acids: CASSEVANTGELFF. The CDR3 DNA follows: TGTGCCAGCAGCGAAGTTGCGAACACCGGGGAGCTGTTTTTT.

This clonotype was detected many times. This chain joins TRBV7-2 and TRBJ2-3; D may be TRBD2 (6 bases). Germline lookup yields CDR1 SGHTA and CDR2 FQGNSA. The CDR3 covers 12 residues. Trimming removed 5 bases at V and 7 bases at J, with 10 bases between. The CDR3 nucleotides read TGTGCCAGCAGCCGGAGGGGCTATACGCAGTATTTT. It specifies CASSRRGYTQYF.

This clonotype showed up many times. This chain connects TRBV7-9 to TRBJ2-2; D possibly corresponds to TRBD1 (5 bases). Trimming cost V 5 bases and J 4 bases, with 11 bases left between them. The germline CDR1 and CDR2 sequences are SEHNR and FQNEAQ (reference sequence). There are 14 residues in the CDR3. The CDR3 loop reads CASSQDRLTGELFF. CDR3 DNA sequence: TGTGCCAGCAGCCAAGACAGACTCACCGGGGAGCTGTTTTTT.

The chain has TRBV7-8 and TRBJ1-1; TRBD1 is a possible D gene (5 bases). V was cut by 4 bases and J by 4 bases, with 16 bases left in between. Germline V gives CDR1 SGHVS, CDR2 FQNEAQ. CDR3 length: 15 amino acids. This CDR3 reads CASSYRDFQGTEAFF. In nucleotides, the CDR3 is TGTGCCAGCAGCTACCGGGACTTCCAGGGCACTGAAGCTTTCTTT.

This clonotype has just a few counts. This chain links TRBV20-1 with TRBJ2-1; D not resolved. V shed 6 bases and J shed 6 bases, with 15 bases lying between them. The CDR3 contains 13 residues. Germline-derived CDR1 and CDR2 are DFQATT and SNEGSKA (reference sequence). For the CDR3, the DNA is TGCAGTGCCTCGAGGCCCGTAGGCAATGAGCAGTTCTTC. Protein: CSASRPVGNEQFF.

The J gene is TRBJ2-5, the V gene TRBV29-1; TRBD2 matches 8 bases. J lost 5 bases, V lost 4 bases, and 6 bases had no gene match. The CDR3 consists of 13 residues. Per the germline V gene, CDR1 is SQVTM and CDR2 is ANQGSEA. CDR3 DNA: TGCAGCGTTGGTGCGGGGGGCAGGGAGACCCAGTACTTC. Translating it yields CSVGAGGRETQYF.

The sample holds a few counts of this clonotype. J is TRBJ1-2 and V is TRBV5-1, with TRBD1 identical over 8 bases. V shed 0 bases and J 4 bases; nucleotides not matched to a gene: 14. Germline CDR1 and CDR2: SGHRS and YFSETQ. The length of the CDR3 is 18 residues. The CDR3 protein is CASSLGTGFAEVGYGYTF. CDR3 nucleotides: TGCGCCAGCAGCTTGGGGACAGGGTTCGCTGAGGTTGGCTATGGCTACACCTTC.

This clonotype was seen more than once but under ten times. The gene calls are TRBV7-2 and TRBJ2-2, with 9 bases fitting TRBD1. The V segment lost 3 bases and the J segment 7 bases; nucleotides outside the gene matches: 6. The length of the CDR3 is 15 residues. The germline gives CDR1 SGHTA, CDR2 FQGNSA. The CDR3 region has the DNA TGTGCCAGCAGCTTCCGGACAGGGGCGGGCGGGGAGCTGTTTTTT. It translates to CASSFRTGAGGELFF.

This clonotype has only a few counts. V usage is TRBV24-1 and J usage is TRBJ2-2, with 7 bases that match TRBD1. The germline CDR1 and CDR2 sequences are KGHDR and SFDVKD. With V trimmed by 10 bases and J by 1 base, 8 bases remained unmatched. The CDR3 consists of 15 residues. The CDR3 loop reads CATSGQSQNTGELFF. CDR3 coding DNA: TGTGCCACGTCGGGACAGAGCCAGAACACCGGGGAGCTGTTTTTT.

This clonotype was counted many times. CDR3 nucleotides: TGTGCCAGCAGTCTGGGGGTTTTGGTGGGCACAGATACGCAGTATTTT. This gives the protein CASSLGVLVGTDTQYF. V is TRBV12-3 or TRBV12-4 and J is TRBJ2-3; D may match TRBD1 or TRBD2 (5 bases each). The CDR3 consists of 16 residues. V gave up 5 bases and J gave up 1 base, with 16 bases separating them.

There are a few counts of this clonotype. The chain employs TRBV29-1 and TRBJ2-6; D may match TRBD1 or TRBD2 (5 bases each). Trimming cost V 1 base and J 0 bases, with 13 bases left between them. The CDR3 is 17 amino acids. Per germline, CDR1 SQVTM and CDR2 ANQGSEA. DNA for the CDR3: TGCAGCGTTGAAGTATGGGACGGGCGCTCTGGGGCCAACGTCCTGACTTTC. It specifies CSVEVWDGRSGANVLTF.

This clonotype was recorded a few times. For the CDR3, the DNA is TGTGCCAGCAGGGACAGGGGGACCTACGAGCAGTACTTC. This codes for CASRDRGTYEQYF. The chain has TRBV28 and TRBJ2-7, with TRBD1 matching over 10 bases. CDR3 length equals 13 residues. The germline V gene encodes CDR1 MDHEN and CDR2 SYDVKM. J was trimmed by 2 bases and V by 6 bases; bases with no gene match: 1.